This entry lists 28 T cell receptor beta chains sequenced from one sample in a study of blood T cell repertoires in COVID-19. Only in-frame clones appear in the TCRdb table, and some are missing; sequencing was by immunoSEQ multiplex PCR. The data hold approximately 490,000 clones, with approximately 86% observed a single time. Material for sequencing was PBMCs or T cells enriched from blood (not recorded which). The receptors were gathered from a woman aged 18-30 years who had recovered from COVID-19.

The rearrangement links TRBV4-1 to TRBJ2-7, with 7 bases that match TRBD2. In germline, CDR1 is MGHRA, CDR2 YSYEKL. This CDR3 contains 15 residues. Germline trimming cut 1 base from V and 3 bases from J; bases unmatched to any gene: 6. The CDR3 loop is CASSQGRSGGYEQYF. In DNA form, the CDR3 reads TGCGCCAGCAGCCAAGGTCGGTCGGGGGGCTACGAGCAGTACTTC.

This chain connects TRBV28 to TRBJ1-2; TRBD1 matches at 8 bases. This CDR3 is built from 17 residues. Trimming at V came to 5 bases and at J to 5 bases, leaving 16 bases not matched to a gene. The germline V gene has CDR1 MDHEN and CDR2 SYDVKM. Here the CDR3 DNA reads TGTGCCAGCAGTGCCCGGACAGGGCAAGTAGTTGGGTATGGCTACACCTTC. It codes for CASSARTGQVVGYGYTF.

This chain uses TRBV3-1 (or the pseudogene TRBV3-2) with TRBJ2-6; 11 positions match TRBD1. Germline CDR1 and CDR2: LGHDT and YNNKEL (reference sequence). The junction had 5 bases not matched to a gene; V was cut back by 3 bases and J by 4 bases. The CDR3 consists of 17 residues. In nucleotides, the CDR3 is TGTGCCAGCAGCCAGGACAGGGGGCGAGGAGGGGCCAACGTCCTGACTTTC. Its protein product is CASSQDRGRGGANVLTF.

CDR3 nucleotides: TGTGCCAGCAGTGAATGGGAGAGTCAGCCCCAGCATTTT. The encoded protein is CASSEWESQPQHF. The chain uses TRBV2 and TRBJ1-5; D unresolved. The V gene's germline CDR1 is SNHLY and CDR2 FYNNEI. Trimming left V 2 bases short and J 6 bases short, with 8 bases between. CDR3 length: 13 residues.

The chain is built from TRBV2 and TRBJ1-2, with 8 bases matching TRBD1. V lost 8 bases and J lost 6; bases outside the gene matches: 5. Germline V gives CDR1 SNHLY, CDR2 FYNNEI. CDR3 length: 12 amino acids. The CDR3: CASGGTGHGYTF. The DNA for the CDR3 is TGTGCCAGCGGGGGGACAGGTCATGGCTACACCTTC.

The chain recombines TRBV6-4 with TRBJ2-7, with TRBD2 matching over 8 bases. Germline V CDR1 and CDR2: MRHNA, SNTAGT. The CDR3 is 16 residues long. The V segment lost 10 bases and the J segment 2 bases; nucleotides outside the gene matches: 16. This CDR3 reads CATQTGGTGPAYEQYF. The CDR3 bases are TGTGCCACCCAAACGGGAGGGACGGGGCCTGCCTACGAGCAGTACTTC.

The chain uses TRBV4-1 and TRBJ2-2, with 8 bases fitting TRBD1. The CDR3 loop spans 15 amino acids. Germline V gene sequence: CDR1 MGHRA, CDR2 YSYEKL. V shed 4 bases, J shed 8 bases, and the junction held 9 bases outside the gene matches. This CDR3 is CASSPDRDRPGELFF. CDR3 DNA sequence: TGCGCCAGCAGCCCTGACCGGGACAGGCCTGGGGAGCTGTTTTTT.

As DNA, the CDR3 is TGTGCCAGCAGTTCCGCGGGGGGCTACACCTTC. Translated: CASSSAGGYTF. The V call is TRBV6-5, the J call TRBJ1-2; D unresolved. Trimming pared 4 bases from V and 8 bases from J, leaving 8 bases between. The CDR3 spans 11 residues. CDR1 MNHEY and CDR2 SVGAGI come from the germline V gene.

The rearrangement links TRBV2 to TRBJ2-3; no reliable D call. The CDR3 loop spans 14 amino acids. Trimming cost V 3 bases and J 0 bases, with 7 bases left between them. Per germline, CDR1 SNHLY and CDR2 FYNNEI. The CDR3 region is CASSEQASTDTQYF. The DNA of the CDR3 is TGTGCCAGCAGTGAGCAGGCTAGCACAGATACGCAGTATTTT.

The rearrangement uses TRBV5-4 and TRBJ2-1; TRBD2 agrees at 7 bases. Germline assignment: CDR1 SGHNT and CDR2 YYREEE (reference sequence). After removal of 3 bases from V and 2 bases from J, the junction contained 2 bases not matched to a gene. CDR3 length: 14 residues. The CDR3 loop reads CASSWGGPYNEQFF. CDR3 DNA sequence: TGTGCCAGCAGCTGGGGAGGGCCCTACAATGAGCAGTTCTTC.

The chain couples TRBV4-1 to TRBJ2-2, with 7 bases fitting TRBD1. J was trimmed by 6 bases and V by 0 bases; bases with no gene match: 4. Germline CDR1 reads MGHRA; CDR2 reads YSYEKL. CDR3 length: 15 residues. CDR3: CASSQENRGPGELFF. The DNA of the CDR3 is TGCGCCAGCAGCCAAGAAAACAGGGGACCCGGGGAGCTGTTTTTT.

The chain links TRBV5-1 to TRBJ2-7; 10 positions agree with TRBD1. CDR1 is SGHRS, CDR2 YFSETQ, per germline. The trim removed 6 bases at V and 5 bases at J, leaving 5 bases unmatched. The CDR3 extends over 13 amino acids. The CDR3 spells CASTRQGANEQYF. The DNA of the CDR3 is TGCGCCAGCACCAGACAGGGGGCGAACGAGCAGTACTTC.

This clone appeared a few times. The rearrangement uses TRBV4-1 and TRBJ2-3; 9 bases line up with TRBD2. The CDR3 contains 16 residues. From germline, CDR1 is MGHRA and CDR2 YSYEKL. Losses at the gene ends were 4 bases for V and 2 bases for J; bases not matched to a gene: 7. This CDR3 is CASSPLAGSNTDTQYF. The CDR3, as DNA: TGCGCCAGCAGCCCTCTAGCGGGGAGTAACACAGATACGCAGTATTTT.

The chain combines TRBV9 with TRBJ1-1, with D maybe TRBD1 (6 bases). This CDR3 is built from 14 residues. The ends were cut back, 0 bases at V and 6 bases at J, with 12 bases in the middle. The germline V gene encodes CDR1 SGDLS and CDR2 YYNGEE. CDR3 bases: TGTGCCAGCAGCGTAGGGTACAGGGAGTCTGAAGCTTTCTTT. Encoded protein: CASSVGYRESEAFF.

The rearrangement joins TRBV20-1 to TRBJ1-4, with D uncertain. Germline V lookup: CDR1 DFQATT, CDR2 SNEGSKA (reference sequence). The CDR3 consists of 14 residues. Trimming took 3 bases from V and 7 from J, leaving 15 bases between them. CDR3 in DNA: TGCAGTGCTAGTGAGAGAGGGAAGGGTGAAAAACTGTTTTTT. Its protein product is CSASERGKGEKLFF.

The rearrangement joins TRBV12-5 to TRBJ2-1; 7 bases line up with TRBD1. J lost 4 bases, V lost 0 bases, and 3 bases had no gene match. Germline assignment: CDR1 LGHNT and CDR2 FRNRAP. CDR3 size: 15 residues. The CDR3 nucleotides read TGTGCTAGTGGTTTGGTAGGGGGACAGTACAATGAGCAGTTCTTC. Translation gives CASGLVGGQYNEQFF.

The chain joins TRBV7-9 to TRBJ2-3; 8 bases map to TRBD1. The V gene's germline CDR1 is SEHNR and CDR2 FQNEAQ (reference sequence). The V segment lost 5 bases and the J segment 6 bases; nucleotides outside the gene matches: 7. The CDR3 runs to 14 residues. CDR3 region: CASSETGGRDTQYF. DNA of the CDR3: TGTGCCAGCAGCGAAACAGGGGGAAGGGATACGCAGTATTTT. The full variable domain, completed using reference TRBV7-9 and TRBJ2-3, is DTGVSQNPRHKITKRGQNVTFRCDPISEHNRLYWYRQTLGQGPEFLTYFQNEAQLEKSRLLSDRFSAERPKGSFSTLEIQRTEQGDSAMYLCASSETGGRDTQYFGPGTRLTVL.

The chain carries TRBV9 and TRBJ1-6, with TRBD1 matching over 8 bases. Germline trimming cut 2 bases from V and 10 bases from J; bases unmatched to any gene: 11. Germline CDR1 and CDR2: SGDLS and YYNGEE. This CDR3 is 16 amino acids long. The CDR3 loop is CASSVEERQGISPLHF. The CDR3 coding sequence is TGTGCCAGCAGCGTTGAGGAGAGACAGGGGATATCACCCCTCCACTTT.

The CDR3 loop is CASSLSGGLTYEQYF. DNA for the CDR3: TGCGCCAGCAGCTTGAGCGGGGGCCTTACCTACGAGCAGTACTTC. The V and J genes are TRBV5-1 and TRBJ2-7, with 8 positions matching TRBD2. Trimming cost V 1 base and J 2 bases; bases outside gene matches: 5. From germline, CDR1 is SGHRS and CDR2 YFSETQ. The CDR3 sequence is 15 residues long.

This clone came up once. This chain links TRBV6-5 with TRBJ2-2; 7 nucleotides line up with TRBD2. V trimming: 4 bases; J trimming: 3 bases; junction bases outside the gene matches: 8. The length of the CDR3 is 16 residues. The V gene's germline CDR1 is MNHEY and CDR2 SVGAGI. The CDR3 coding sequence is TGTGCCAGCAGTTTGGCCAGCGGGGCCTACACCGGGGAGCTGTTTTTT. Translated: CASSLASGAYTGELFF.

With regard to this clone: Other DNA sequences of this sample code for an identical CDR3. The chain is built from TRBV5-1 and TRBJ2-7, with D unclear. The ends were cut back, 0 bases at V and 2 bases at J, with 6 bases in the middle. The germline V gene has CDR1 SGHRS and CDR2 YFSETQ. The CDR3 is made up of 13 amino acids. In DNA, the CDR3 is TGCGCCAGCAGCTTGGCCGGTACCTACGAGCAGTACTTC. This gives the protein CASSLAGTYEQYF.

V is TRBV27 and J is TRBJ2-7; 7 bases map to TRBD2. V lost 6 bases, J lost 7 bases, and 9 bases stayed unmatched. CDR1 and CDR2 from the germline V gene are MNHEY and SMNVEV (reference sequence). The CDR3 length is 13 residues. CDR3 coding DNA: TGTGCCAGCAGGGGCACCAGGGAGGGGGAGCAGTACTTC. This codes for CASRGTREGEQYF.

This clone was picked up one time. The chain combines TRBV30 with TRBJ2-7; D is ambiguous. Germline CDR1 is GTSNPN and CDR2 is SVGIG (reference sequence). The CDR3 totals 12 residues. Trimming took off 4 bases at V and 3 bases at J, with 10 bases between the two ends. CDR3 in amino acids: CAWMVPGYEQYF. CDR3 nucleotides: TGTGCCTGGATGGTCCCGGGCTACGAGCAGTACTTC.

V gene TRBV27 combines with J gene TRBJ2-6; the D gene is possibly TRBD2 (5 bases). This CDR3 has 15 amino acids. CDR1 is MNHEY, CDR2 SMNVEV, per germline (reference sequence). Trimming pared 4 bases from V and 4 bases from J, leaving 11 bases between. This CDR3 reads CASSSLGAGANVLTF. CDR3 DNA sequence: TGTGCCAGCAGTTCATTGGGAGCCGGGGCCAACGTCCTGACTTTC.

This chain uses TRBV19 with TRBJ2-7; no firm D call. V shed 8 bases and J shed 6 bases, with 8 bases lying between them. CDR1 and CDR2 (germline): LNHDA, SQIVND (reference sequence). The CDR3 consists of 10 residues. The CDR3 nucleotides are TGTGCCAGTGGAGATTCCGAGCAGTACTTC. Its translation is CASGDSEQYF.

The chain recombines TRBV5-1 with TRBJ1-1; TRBD1 matches 8 bases. Germline CDR1 SGHRS, CDR2 YFSETQ. This CDR3 is 15 amino acids long. J gave up 1 base and V 3 bases, and 5 bases lay outside the gene matches. CDR3 DNA: TGCGCCAGCAGCTCCTCGACAGGGGAGAACACTGAAGCTTTCTTT. This encodes CASSSSTGENTEAFF. The variable domain in full, completed from reference TRBV5-1 and TRBJ1-1, reads KAGVTQTPRYLIKTRGQQVTLSCSPISGHRSVSWYQQTPGQGLQFLFEYFSETQRNKGNFPGRFSGRQFSNSRSEMNVSTLELGDSALYLCASSSSTGENTEAFFGQGTRLTVV.

The chain uses TRBV2 and TRBJ2-3, with D possibly matching TRBD2 (6 bases). The CDR3 consists of 14 residues. Per germline, CDR1 SNHLY and CDR2 FYNNEI. V was trimmed by 8 bases and J by 4 bases, leaving 16 bases between them. In nucleotides, the CDR3 is TGTGCCAGCGTAAGGGGAGGTCCCTCAGATACGCAGTATTTT. Its protein product is CASVRGGPSDTQYF.

The J gene is TRBJ2-7, the V gene TRBV2; D is ambiguous. V lost 6 bases to trimming and J lost 7 bases, with 10 bases between them. Germline assignment: CDR1 SNHLY and CDR2 FYNNEI. The CDR3 extends over 11 amino acids. The CDR3 protein is CASSKVEEQYF. The CDR3 coding sequence is TGTGCCAGCAGCAAGGTGGAGGAGCAGTACTTC. Based on the CDR3 plus reference TRBV2 and TRBJ2-7, the full variable domain is EPEVTQTPSHQVTQMGQEVILRCVPISNHLYFYWYRQILGQKVEFLVSFYNNEISEKSEIFDDQFSVERPDGSNFTLKIRSTKLEDSAMYFCASSKVEEQYFGPGTRLTVT.